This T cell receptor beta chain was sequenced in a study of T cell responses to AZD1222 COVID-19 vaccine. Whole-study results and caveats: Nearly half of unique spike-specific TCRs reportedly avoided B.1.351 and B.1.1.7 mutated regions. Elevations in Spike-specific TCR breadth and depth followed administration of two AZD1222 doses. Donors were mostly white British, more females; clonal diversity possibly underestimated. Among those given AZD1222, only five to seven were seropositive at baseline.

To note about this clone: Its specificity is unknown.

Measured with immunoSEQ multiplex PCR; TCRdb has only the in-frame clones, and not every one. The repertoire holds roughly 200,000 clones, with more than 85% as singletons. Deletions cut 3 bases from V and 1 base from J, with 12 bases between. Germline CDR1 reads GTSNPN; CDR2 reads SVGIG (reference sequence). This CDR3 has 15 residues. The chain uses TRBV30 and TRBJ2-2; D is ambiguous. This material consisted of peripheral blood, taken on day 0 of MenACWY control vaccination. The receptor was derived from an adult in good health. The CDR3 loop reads CAWSETYVNTGELFF. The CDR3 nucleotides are TGTGCCTGGAGCGAAACCTACGTGAACACCGGGGAGCTGTTTTTT.